This TCR beta chain was profiled in a study of response to subunit inactivated influenza vaccine. Study-wide results and limits: Every seasonal influenza vaccination brings in few new T cells, the authors suggested.

The CDR3 length is 17 residues. The germline CDR1 and CDR2 sequences are SGHNT and YENEEA. V was pared by 5 bases and J by 4 bases, with 20 bases between. On this clonotype itself: Its antigen is not known.

MiXCR, applied by TCRdb to the RT-PCR reads, yields one record per CDR3 protein. The sample consists of fewer than 400,000 distinct CDR3 sequences, around a fifth of them appearing once. The sequencing used PBMCs from blood, collected less than 22 months after vaccination. The clonotype comes from a man between 50 and 70 years old who received an inactivated influenza vaccine. The chain combines TRBV11-3 with TRBJ2-2; no clear D gene. The CDR3 DNA reads TGTGCCAGCAGCCAGCTCAGGCGACAAAACTCCACCGGGGAGCTGTTTTTT. Translating gives CASSQLRRQNSTGELFF.